This T cell receptor beta chain was retrieved from a study of multiple sclerosis patients with progressive multifocal leukoencephalopathy. Notes on the study in general: Less diverse TRB repertoires were suggested in most PML patients. TRBV and TRBJ usage showed no common pattern when PML developed.

A remark on this clone: Its antigen is unidentified.

Clones were read by immunoSEQ multiplex PCR, and TCRdb kept only the in-frame ones, dropping some. The table includes about 30,000 clones, 85% detected once. Between the trimmed V and J ends, which lost 2 bases and 5 bases, there was a span of 10 bases. Germline-derived CDR1 and CDR2 are SGHRS and YFSETQ. The CDR3 is 13 residues long. Stated time point: time of PML onset. Between roughly 16 and 60 months of natalizumab therapy passed before PML developed in these natalizumab-treated patients. All patients had prior interferon beta, and all PML patients were female. This material consisted of PBMCs, taken from a patient treated with natalizumab. This chain connects TRBV5-1 to TRBJ2-5; D is undetermined. The receptor was isolated from a woman in her twenties or thirties with progressive multifocal leukoencephalopathy. The CDR3 protein is CASSFGHEETQYF. The CDR3 region has the DNA TGCGCCAGCAGCTTCGGGCACGAGGAGACCCAGTACTTC.